The rows below give T cell receptor beta chains drawn from one sample of a study of blood T cells in healthy people across ages. TCRdb independently ran MiXCR on the 5' RACE reads; one entry per CDR3 protein. Of roughly 720,000 distinct CDR3 sequences in the sample, roughly 50% are singletons; the top ten hold approximately 40%. The material sequenced was blood. The receptors were gathered from a man at least 80 years old in good health. Both conserved end residues are part of each CDR3. D genes are given only for firm matches. The size field is filled for only some rows; it gives once, few, many or a size class.

TRBJ2-3 | TRBV5-1 | TRBD1 | NA | TGCGCCAGCAGTCTCCAATCAGGGGGCTCTACGACGCAGTATTTT | CASSLQSGGSTTQYF
TRBJ2-3 | TRBV27 | NA | NA | TGTGCCAGCAGTTTTGGAGTAGGAGACGCGTATTTT | CASSFGVGDAYF
TRBJ2-5 | TRBV3-1 | NA | NA | TGTGCCAGCAGCCAATTCGCTACGGGAGCCTACAATGAGCAGTACTTC | CASSQFATGAYNEQYF
TRBJ2-1 | TRBV18 | TRBD2 | NA | TGTGCCAGCTCACCCTTGCTAGCGGGAGTCGATGAGCAGTTCTTC | CASSPLLAGVDEQFF
TRBJ2-3 | TRBV10-2 | NA | NA | TGCGCCGGCGTCAGCACAGATACGCAGTATTTT | CAGVSTDTQYF
TRBJ2-1 | TRBV7-9 | NA | NA | TGTGCCAGCAGCCTCACCAGGGGCGAGCAGTTCTTC | CASSLTRGEQFF
TRBJ1-1 | TRBV28 | NA | once | TGTGCCAGCAGTTTACCCCCGGGAACCACTGAAGCTTTCTTT | CASSLPPGTTEAFF
TRBJ2-5 | TRBV6-4 | NA | few | TGTGCCAGCAGTGACCAGCTCTGGACAGAGCAAGAGACCCAGTACTTC | CASSDQLWTEQETQYF
TRBJ2-3 | TRBV20-1 | NA | once | TGCAGTGCTAGCAAGGGTGTAACAGATACGCAGTATTTT | CSASKGVTDTQYF
TRBJ2-5 | TRBV5-1 | NA | NA | TGCGCCAGCACCCCCGTTGCGGGCCAAGAGACCCAGTACTTC | CASTPVAGQETQYF
TRBJ2-7 | TRBV7-7 | NA | NA | TGTGCCAGCACCCAGCTGACTGGCTTAACGACGGGCGAGCAGTACTTC | CASTQLTGLTTGEQYF
TRBJ1-1 | TRBV6-5 | TRBD1 | few | TGTGCCAGCTCAAGGGACAGGGTGAACACTGAAGCTTTCTTT | CASSRDRVNTEAFF
TRBJ2-1 | TRBV20-1 | NA | NA | TGCAGTGCCTCCGGGACGTCGAGCTACAATGAGCAGTTCTTC | CSASGTSSYNEQFF
TRBJ1-2 | TRBV12-3/TRBV12-4 | TRBD1 | few | TGTGCCAGCAGTACACAGACAGGGGGCATGGGCTACACCTTC | CASSTQTGGMGYTF
TRBJ2-7 | TRBV20-1 | NA | NA | TGCAGTGCTCCTCTGACAGCGAGCGAGCAGTACTTC | CSAPLTASEQYF
TRBJ2-7 | TRBV12-3/TRBV12-4 | NA | NA | TGTGCCAGCAGCCTCTCATCCGGGCCCCGCACCGAGCAGTACTTC | CASSLSSGPRTEQYF
TRBJ2-1 | TRBV7-2 | NA | few | TGTGCCAGCAGACAAAGGGGGGGCGGCCAGTACAATGAGCAGTTCTTC | CASRQRGGGQYNEQFF
TRBJ2-1 | TRBV27 | NA | few | TGTGCCAGCAGTGTAGAACCAGACACGGAGCTGTACAATGAGCAGTTCTTC | CASSVEPDTELYNEQFF
TRBJ2-2 | TRBV6-6 | TRBD1 | NA | TGTGCCAGCAGTCAGGACAGGGGGCATGTCGGGGAGCTGTTTTTT | CASSQDRGHVGELFF
TRBJ2-1 | TRBV4-2 | NA | once | TGTGCCAGCAGCCAAGCGGAAACGGATGAGCAGTTCTTC | CASSQAETDEQFF
TRBJ2-7 | TRBV7-2 | NA | few | TGTGCCAGCAGCTCTCAAAGGAGGGTGGGTGAGCAGTACTTC | CASSSQRRVGEQYF
TRBJ2-7 | TRBV7-2 | NA | NA | TGTGCCAGCGGCTTAGAGCCGGGCGCGGGCTACGAGCAGTACTTC | CASGLEPGAGYEQYF
TRBJ2-4 | TRBV6-1 | TRBD2 | NA | TGTGCCAGCAGAGAGCTAGCGGGAGTTTTAGACATTCAGTACTTC | CASRELAGVLDIQYF
TRBJ2-3 | TRBV3-1 | NA | once | TGTGCCAGCAGCCAAGATGACAGGGTCTATGGCGGGAGGACCACAGATACGCAGTATTTT | CASSQDDRVYGGRTTDTQYF
TRBJ2-6 | TRBV5-1 | TRBD2 | once | TGCGCCGGCAGCCAACCCGGGACTAGCGGAACGAACTCTGGGGCCAACGTCCTGACTTTC | CAGSQPGTSGTNSGANVLTF
TRBJ2-5 | TRBV11-2 | NA | few | TGTGCCAGCAGCGCGTTGGGGGGAGAGACCCAGTACTTC | CASSALGGETQYF
TRBJ1-5 | TRBV2 | NA | NA | TGTGCCAGCAGGGTAGGGATTCTCCCTAATCAGCCCCAGCATTTT | CASRVGILPNQPQHF
TRBJ2-5 | TRBV5-1 | NA | NA | TGCGCCAGCAGCTTGGTTAGCGGCGGTCCGTTGGAGACCCAGTACTTC | CASSLVSGGPLETQYF
TRBJ2-5 | TRBV29-1 | NA | few | TGCAGCGTTGCGAGACAGAGCCAAGAGACCCAGTACTTC | CSVARQSQETQYF
TRBJ2-7 | TRBV20-1 | NA | NA | TGCAGTGCTAGAGTACGCGCGAGCTCCTACAATGAGCAGTACTTC | CSARVRASSYNEQYF
TRBJ2-7 | TRBV5-1 | TRBD1 | NA | TGCGCCAGCGCCCCCCGGGACAGGGGCTACGAGCAGTACTTC | CASAPRDRGYEQYF
TRBJ2-5 | TRBV20-1 | TRBD2 | few | TGCAGTGCTGGGAGTAGCGGGAGGGCGGGTGAGACCCAGTACTTC | CSAGSSGRAGETQYF
TRBJ1-6 | TRBV11-1 | TRBD1 | NA | TGTGCCAGCAGCTTAGGGGGGCCGGGGACAGGCTTCCCTTGGGGTAATTCACCCCTCCACTTT | CASSLGGPGTGFPWGNSPLHF
TRBJ2-7 | TRBV20-1 | TRBD2 | NA | TGCAGTGCCTTCCCCCCGGGGAGCGGGGGATCCTACGAGCAGTACTTC | CSAFPPGSGGSYEQYF
TRBJ2-7 | TRBV7-9 | TRBD2 | few | TGTGCCAGCAGCTCTGAGCGGGGACTCTACGAGCAGTACTTC | CASSSERGLYEQYF
TRBJ2-1 | TRBV7-9 | TRBD2 | many | TGTGCCAGCAGCTTGGGACTAGCGGGGGGGGATGAGCAGTTCTTC | CASSLGLAGGDEQFF
TRBJ2-1 | TRBV6-5 | TRBD2 | NA | TGTGCCAGCAGTTTCCTCCCCGGGACTAGCGCCGTGAATGAGCAGTTCTTC | CASSFLPGTSAVNEQFF
TRBJ1-5 | TRBV7-2 | TRBD1 | NA | TGTGCCAGCAGCTTGGCAGGGGGTCCCAATCAGCCCCAGCATTTT | CASSLAGGPNQPQHF
TRBJ1-1 | TRBV12-3/TRBV12-4 | NA | many | TGTGCCAGCAGTTTGACCTGGGACACTGAAGCTTTCTTT | CASSLTWDTEAFF
TRBJ1-6 | TRBV27 | NA | NA | TGTGCCAGCAGTTTGGAGGGCTCCTATAATTCACCCCTCCACTTT | CASSLEGSYNSPLHF
TRBJ1-1 | TRBV29-1 | TRBD1 | NA | TGCAGCGTTCAGGGGGTCACTGAAGCTTTCTTT | CSVQGVTEAFF
TRBJ2-3 | TRBV6-1 | NA | NA | TGTGCCAGCAGTGAAGCTGGGACCATAACGCAGTATTTT | CASSEAGTITQYF
TRBJ2-4 | TRBV29-1 | TRBD2 | NA | TGCAGCGTTGAACTGGCGGGAGGTTCCATTCAGTACTTC | CSVELAGGSIQYF
TRBJ1-6 | TRBV7-6 | NA | NA | TGTGCCAGCAGCTTAAAGGCACAGTCATCAAATTCACCCCTCCACTTT | CASSLKAQSSNSPLHF
TRBJ2-7 | TRBV7-9 | NA | NA | TGTGCCAGCAGCTTATTCGGGGTAGCGGATGAGCAGTACTTC | CASSLFGVADEQYF
TRBJ2-5 | TRBV20-1 | NA | NA | TGCAGTGCTCCCAGAGGGGGGGGGAGCCAAGAGACCCAGTACTTC | CSAPRGGGSQETQYF
TRBJ2-1 | TRBV15 | TRBD2 | few | TGTGCCACCAGCGAGAGAGCGGGGAGGGCCCCCTACAATGAGCAGTTCTTC | CATSERAGRAPYNEQFF
TRBJ1-2 | TRBV29-1 | NA | NA | TGCAGCGCTTCACAGGGCACTGTTAACTATGGCTACACCTTC | CSASQGTVNYGYTF
TRBJ2-7 | TRBV5-1 | NA | NA | TGCGCCAGCAGCGAGGACTGCTATTTTACCTACGAGCAGTACTTC | CASSEDCYFTYEQYF
TRBJ1-1 | TRBV7-9 | TRBD1 | NA | TGTGCCAGCAGCTTCCTCGACAGGGGCGCATCCAAGACTGAAGCTTTCTTT | CASSFLDRGASKTEAFF
TRBJ2-7 | TRBV15 | NA | NA | TGTGCCACCAGCAGATTTGCCGGGGCCGCTGGGGAGCAGTACTTC | CATSRFAGAAGEQYF
TRBJ1-6 | TRBV6-1 | NA | NA | TGTGCCAGCACTGCCCTTTTTTGGGATTCACCCCTCCACTTT | CASTALFWDSPLHF